This T cell receptor (beta chain) was retrieved from a study of cytomegalovirus exposure and HLA in healthy donors. Trimming removed 6 bases at V and 6 bases at J, with 15 bases between. The CDR3 extends over 13 amino acids. The V gene's germline CDR1 is MDHEN and CDR2 SYDVKM. The PCR made use of 60 Vbeta and 13 Jbeta primers. The table came from immunoSEQ multiplex PCR; TCRdb's copy has only in-frame clones and leaves some out. The repertoire consists of 130,000 to 150,000 clones, with over 75% occurring once and the leading ten covering roughly 10%. Healthy bone marrow donors made up the donors. The V and J genes are TRBV28 and TRBJ2-7; TRBD1 might be the D (5 bases). The sample taken for sequencing was PBMCs. The sequence came from a woman aged 45-59 years in good health and CMV-seropositive. This CDR3 is CASRLAPGREQYF. CDR3 nucleotide sequence: TGTGCCAGCAGACTCGCCCCAGGGCGCGAGCAGTACTTC. Complete variable domain (other parts from reference TRBV28 and TRBJ2-7): DVKVTQSSRYLVKRTGEKVFLECVQDMDHENMFWYRQDPGLGLRLIYFSYDVKMKEKGDIPEGYSVSREKKERFSLILESASTNQTSMYLCASRLAPGREQYFGPGTRLTVT.